Listed below are T cell receptor beta chains from one sample, sequenced in a study of PD-L1 blockade in urothelial cancer. TCRdb keeps only in-frame clones here, not all; method: immunoSEQ multiplex PCR. Of 95,000 to 150,000 clones in the sample, roughly 83% were seen once. The source material was PBMCs, sampled around atezolizumab (anti-PD-L1) treatment. Every receptor here comes from a man aged 50 to 59 with urothelial cancer. Both conserved end residues are part of each CDR3. Fields, in order: J gene, D gene, V gene, clone size, CDR3 DNA, CDR3 protein. D genes are given only for firm matches. For some rows the clone size is stated as once, few or many, or as a class when expanded; others skip it.

>TRBJ2-3|.|TRBV5-1|once
TGCGCCAGCAGCCCGCGGGGAGTCGGCACAGATACGCAGTATTTT
CASSPRGVGTDTQYF
>TRBJ2-7|TRBD1|TRBV5-6|.
TGTGCCAGCAGCTCACGACAGGGAGTAGTAGTGGACGAGCAGTACTTC
CASSSRQGVVVDEQYF
>TRBJ1-6|TRBD1|TRBV6-5|.
TGTGCCAGCATGGGACAGGGGAACAATTCACCCCTCCACTTT
CASMGQGNNSPLHF
>TRBJ2-5|TRBD2|TRBV6-1|.
TGTGCCAGCAGTGAAAAACTAGCGGGTAGGAAGTCTGAGACCCAGTACTTC
CASSEKLAGRKSETQYF
>TRBJ1-2|TRBD1|TRBV4-1|.
TGCGCCAGCAGCCAACCCGGGACAGCTGGGGCCTATGGCTACACCTTC
CASSQPGTAGAYGYTF
>TRBJ2-7|TRBD1|TRBV4-1|.
TGCGCCAGCAGCCGATCCCTCGGGACAGCCTCCTACGAGCAGTACTTC
CASSRSLGTASYEQYF
>TRBJ2-7|.|TRBV19|.
TGTGCCAGTAGTATGATAGCGGCCGAGCAGTACTTC
CASSMIAAEQYF
>TRBJ2-7|TRBD1|TRBV30|.
TGTGCCTGGAGGCCTCCGGGACAGGGGGCACACGAGCAGTACTTC
CAWRPPGQGAHEQYF
>TRBJ1-6|TRBD1|TRBV7-8|.
TGTGCCAGCAGCTTAAGGGGGACAGGGATATATAATTCACCCCTCCACTTT
CASSLRGTGIYNSPLHF
>TRBJ1-5|TRBD1|TRBV30|.
TGTGCCTGGAGCGTGAACAGGGGCGGCAATCAGCCCCAGCATTTT
CAWSVNRGGNQPQHF
>TRBJ2-1|TRBD2|TRBV4-2|.
TGTGCCAGCAGCCAGGAAAGGACTAGCGGGCAGTTCTTC
CASSQERTSGQFF
>TRBJ1-2|TRBD1|TRBV30|.
TGTGCCTGGAGTGTAGGGGGCCACCGGCCTAACTATGGCTACACCTTC
CAWSVGGHRPNYGYTF
>TRBJ1-1|.|TRBV30|.
TGTGCCTGGAGTGCTAACCTAAAGGGGGCTTTCTTT
CAWSANLKGAFF
>TRBJ1-3|.|TRBV13|.
TGTGCCAGCAGCGCAGGAGGAAACACCATATATTTT
CASSAGGNTIYF
>TRBJ2-7|.|TRBV1|.
TGCACCAGCAGCCAAATTACTAGCGGGAGGGCCATTGTTGAGTACGAGCAGTACTTC
CTSSQITSGRAIVEYEQYF
>TRBJ2-3|.|TRBV5-8|.
TGTGCCAGCAGCTTGGGACTTGCCGCAGATACGCAGTATTTT
CASSLGLAADTQYF
>TRBJ1-1|TRBD1|TRBV19|.
TGTGCCAGTAGTCCCGGGACAGGTTTCACTGAAGCTTTCTTT
CASSPGTGFTEAFF
>TRBJ1-1|.|TRBV6-5|.
TGTGCCAGCAGTTACGGTACAGGGTCTCAAGCTTTCTTT
CASSYGTGSQAFF
>TRBJ2-3|TRBD2|TRBV5-1|.
TGCGCCAGCTCCAGACTAGCGGGAGGGACGGGTACAGATACGCAGTATTTT
CASSRLAGGTGTDTQYF
>TRBJ1-2|TRBD1|TRBV7-3|.
TGTGCCAGCAGCGCAGGGACAGGAATAGGTGGCTACACCTTC
CASSAGTGIGGYTF
>TRBJ2-7|.|TRBV6-6|.
TGTGCCAGCAGTTCCAGGGGTCGAGGCGAGCAGTACTTC
CASSSRGRGEQYF
>TRBJ1-1|.|TRBV11-2|.
TGTGCCAGCAGCTTAGATGGGTGGTGGGACAAGAACACTGAAGCTTTCTTT
CASSLDGWWDKNTEAFF
>TRBJ1-5|.|TRBV7-2|.
TGTGCCAGCAGCTTAGGGACAGCCTGGAGCAATCAGCCCCAGCATTTT
CASSLGTAWSNQPQHF
>TRBJ2-7|TRBD2|TRBV28|.
TGTGCCAGCGGCGGGAGGACCTACGAGCAGTACTTC
CASGGRTYEQYF
>TRBJ1-2|.|TRBV5-1|.
TGCGCCAGCAGCTTGGCACGCAGGGATAACTATGGCTACACCTTC
CASSLARRDNYGYTF
>TRBJ2-7|.|TRBV21-1|.
TGTGCAACCACAAGGACTTCCTCCTACGAGCAGTACTTC
CATTRTSSYEQYF
>TRBJ2-2|.|TRBV6-1|.
TGTGCCAGCAGTTCACCCGGGACACTCACCGGGGAGCTGTTTTTT
CASSSPGTLTGELFF
>TRBJ2-7|.|TRBV28|.
TGTGCCAGCAGCCTCCCCGGGTACTCCTACGAGCAGTACTTC
CASSLPGYSYEQYF
>TRBJ1-4|TRBD1|TRBV19|.
TGTGCCAGTAGTATGATGGGACAGCAGGGGGAAAAACTGTTTTTT
CASSMMGQQGEKLFF
>TRBJ1-6|.|TRBV28|.
TGTGCCAGCAGTTTAGTGCAGGGAATCGCCTATAATTCACCCCTCCACTTT
CASSLVQGIAYNSPLHF
>TRBJ2-7|TRBD2|TRBV7-2|.
TGTGCCAGCAGCTTCTGGCTAGCGGGAGTCGAGCAGTACTTC
CASSFWLAGVEQYF
>TRBJ2-1|TRBD2|TRBV7-2|once
TGTGCCAGCAGCTTAGGACTAGCGGGAGGTCGAGAGCAGTTCTTC
CASSLGLAGGREQFF
>TRBJ2-7|TRBD2|TRBV18|.
TGTGCCAGCTCACCTCGGGGGGTCGGGAGGCCAGATTTC
CASSPRGVGRPDF
>TRBJ2-5|TRBD2|TRBV5-1|.
TGCGCCAGCAGCTTGGGGATAAGCGGGAGCGGAGAGACCCAGTACTTC
CASSLGISGSGETQYF
>TRBJ1-1|.|TRBV10-3|.
TGTGCCATCAGTACCGACAGATCGAACACTGAAGCTTTCTTT
CAISTDRSNTEAFF
>TRBJ2-5|TRBD2|TRBV28|.
TGTGCCAGCAGGGCGGGACTAGCGGGAGGAGAGACCCAGTACTTC
CASRAGLAGGETQYF
>TRBJ1-1|TRBD1|TRBV16|.
TGTGCCAGCAGCCACCTGGACAGGGAGGACACTGAAGCTTTCTTT
CASSHLDREDTEAFF
>TRBJ1-1|TRBD1|TRBV13|.
TGTGCCAGCAGCCCAAGGGGACAGCCGAACACTGAAGCTTTCTTT
CASSPRGQPNTEAFF
>TRBJ1-2|.|TRBV18|.
TGTGCCAGCTCACCAATTGGAGGGAGAGAAGGCTACACCTTC
CASSPIGGREGYTF
>TRBJ1-5|TRBD1|TRBV6-6|.
TGTGCCAGTAATCCAGGGGGGCAAAGCAATCAGCCCCAGCATTTT
CASNPGGQSNQPQHF
>TRBJ2-7|.|TRBV28|.
TGTGCCAGCAGCTACACCCGGGACTCCGGGTCCTACGAGCAGTACTTC
CASSYTRDSGSYEQYF